This T cell receptor beta chain was found in a study of regulatory T cells in long-lasting Graves disease. iRepertoire HTBI primers and Arm-PCR of CDR3 regions built TCR beta libraries. In TCRdb, the multiplex PCR reads were re-called with MiXCR into one record per CDR3 protein. This table holds a few hundred thousand distinct CDR3 sequences, roughly 15% found once. In this sample, this clonotype turned up many times. The sample's time point: newly diagnosed GD, antithyroid drugs for less than 3 months. Scientists built the TCR library using RNA that was extracted from PBMCs. The CDR3 runs to 12 residues. Trimming took 3 bases from V and 6 from J, leaving 9 bases between them. The sample also formed part of further work on T cells in Graves' hyperthyroidism and ophthalmopathy. In that study: Diagnoses were established using clinical symptoms, serum thyroxine and TRAb, thyroid ultrasound and orbital computed tomography.

The sample in question was peripheral blood mononuclear cells (PBMCs), obtained at new diagnosis, from a patient treated with antithyroid drugs. The receptor's source is a woman under 30 with Graves disease. The chain combines TRBV12-3 or TRBV12-4 with TRBJ2-7; D not resolved. CDR3 bases: TGTGCCAGCAGTTTCGACAAGGCCGAGCAGTACTTC. Protein: CASSFDKAEQYF.